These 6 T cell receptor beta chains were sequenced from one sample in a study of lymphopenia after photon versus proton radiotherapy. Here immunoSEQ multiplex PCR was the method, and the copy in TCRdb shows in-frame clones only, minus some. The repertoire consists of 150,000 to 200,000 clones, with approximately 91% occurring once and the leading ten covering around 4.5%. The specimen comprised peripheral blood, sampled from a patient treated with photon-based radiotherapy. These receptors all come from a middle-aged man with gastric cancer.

For the CDR3, the DNA is TGTGCCAGCAGCTTGGGGGCGACAGCTTCTAACTATGGCTACACCTTC. As protein: CASSLGATASNYGYTF. The chain couples TRBV5-5 to TRBJ1-2; weak D call: TRBD1 (5 bases). The length of the CDR3 is 16 residues. The V end was cut by 0 bases, the J end by 0 bases, with 12 bases between. The germline gives CDR1 SGHKS, CDR2 YYEKEE (reference sequence).

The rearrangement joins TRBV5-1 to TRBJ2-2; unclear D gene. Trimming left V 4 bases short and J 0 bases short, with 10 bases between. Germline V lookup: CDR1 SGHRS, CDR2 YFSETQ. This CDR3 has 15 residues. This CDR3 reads CASSHRRSNTGELFF. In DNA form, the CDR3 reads TGCGCCAGCAGCCATAGGCGGTCGAACACCGGGGAGCTGTTTTTT.

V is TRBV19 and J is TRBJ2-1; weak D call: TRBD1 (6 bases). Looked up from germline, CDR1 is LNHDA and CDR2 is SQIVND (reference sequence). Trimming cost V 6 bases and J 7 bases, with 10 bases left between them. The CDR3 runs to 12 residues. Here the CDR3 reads CASSPQGNEQFF. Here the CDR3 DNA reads TGTGCCAGTAGCCCACAGGGAAATGAGCAGTTCTTC.

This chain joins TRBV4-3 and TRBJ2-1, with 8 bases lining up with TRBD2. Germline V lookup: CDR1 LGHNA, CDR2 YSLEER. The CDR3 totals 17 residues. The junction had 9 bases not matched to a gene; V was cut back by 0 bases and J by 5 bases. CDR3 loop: CASSQDIQREKDNEQFF. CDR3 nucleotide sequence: TGCGCCAGCAGCCAAGATATTCAGCGGGAGAAGGACAATGAGCAGTTCTTC.

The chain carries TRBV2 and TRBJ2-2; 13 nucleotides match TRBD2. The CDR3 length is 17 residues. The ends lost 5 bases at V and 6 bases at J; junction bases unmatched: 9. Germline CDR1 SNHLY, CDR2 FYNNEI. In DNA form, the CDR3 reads TGTGCCAGCAGTAAAAATCCGGGACTAGCGGGATCCGGGGAGCTGTTTTTT. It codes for CASSKNPGLAGSGELFF.

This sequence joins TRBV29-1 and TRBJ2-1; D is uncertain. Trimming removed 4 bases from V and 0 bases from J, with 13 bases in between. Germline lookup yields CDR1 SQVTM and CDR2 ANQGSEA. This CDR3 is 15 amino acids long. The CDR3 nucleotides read TGCAGCGTTGTCTGGCGGCGGAGCTCCTACAATGAGCAGTTCTTC. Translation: CSVVWRRSSYNEQFF.